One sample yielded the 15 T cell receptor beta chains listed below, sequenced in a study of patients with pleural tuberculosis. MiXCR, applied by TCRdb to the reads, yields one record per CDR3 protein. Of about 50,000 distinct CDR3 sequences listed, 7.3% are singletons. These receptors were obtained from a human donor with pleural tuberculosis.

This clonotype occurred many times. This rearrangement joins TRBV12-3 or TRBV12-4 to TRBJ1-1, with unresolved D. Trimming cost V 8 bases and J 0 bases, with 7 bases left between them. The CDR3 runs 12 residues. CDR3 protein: CASQEMNTEAFF. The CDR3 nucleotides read TGTGCCAGCCAGGAAATGAACACTGAAGCTTTCTTT.

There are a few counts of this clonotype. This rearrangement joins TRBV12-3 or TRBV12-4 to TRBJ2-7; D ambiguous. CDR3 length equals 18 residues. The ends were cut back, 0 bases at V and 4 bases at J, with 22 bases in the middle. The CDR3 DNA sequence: TGTGCCAGCAGTTTAGCGCGAGATCTAGACCTCGTCGGATACGAGCAGTACTTC. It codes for CASSLARDLDLVGYEQYF.

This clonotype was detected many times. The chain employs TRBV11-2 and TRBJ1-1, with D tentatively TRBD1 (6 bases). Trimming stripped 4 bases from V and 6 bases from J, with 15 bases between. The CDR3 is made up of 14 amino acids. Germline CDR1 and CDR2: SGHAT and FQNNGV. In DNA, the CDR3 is TGTGCCAGCAGCTGGACAGCAGGGACCCCTGAAGCTTTCTTT. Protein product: CASSWTAGTPEAFF.

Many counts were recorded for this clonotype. CDR3 nucleotides: TGTGCCAGTTCGGACATCGAAAAGGGATACACAGATACGCAGTATTTT. Translation gives CASSDIEKGYTDTQYF. V usage is TRBV12-3 or TRBV12-4 and J usage is TRBJ2-3; D perhaps matches TRBD1 (5 bases). Trimming removed 9 bases from V and 2 bases from J, with 21 bases in between. The CDR3 sequence is 16 residues long.

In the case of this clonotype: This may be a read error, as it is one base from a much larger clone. CDR3 residues: CASSFTGSYGHTF. The CDR3 region has the DNA TGTGCCAGCAGTTTCACGGGGTCCTATGGCCACACCTTC. J is TRBJ1-2 and V is TRBV27; D remains ambiguous. From germline, CDR1 is MNHEY and CDR2 SMNVEV (reference sequence). CDR3 length: 13 residues.

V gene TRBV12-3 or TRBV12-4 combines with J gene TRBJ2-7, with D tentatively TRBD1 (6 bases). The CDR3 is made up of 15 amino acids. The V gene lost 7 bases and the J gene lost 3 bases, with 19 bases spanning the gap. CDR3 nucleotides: TGTGCCAGCATACGTGCAGGACAGCAGAACTACGAGCAGTACTTC. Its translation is CASIRAGQQNYEQYF.

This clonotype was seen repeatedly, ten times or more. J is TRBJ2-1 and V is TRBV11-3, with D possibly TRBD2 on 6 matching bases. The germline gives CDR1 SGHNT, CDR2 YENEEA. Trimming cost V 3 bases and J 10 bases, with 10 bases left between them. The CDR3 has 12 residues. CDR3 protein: CASSFRRGEQFF. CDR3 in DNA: TGTGCCAGCAGCTTCCGGCGGGGCGAGCAGTTCTTC.

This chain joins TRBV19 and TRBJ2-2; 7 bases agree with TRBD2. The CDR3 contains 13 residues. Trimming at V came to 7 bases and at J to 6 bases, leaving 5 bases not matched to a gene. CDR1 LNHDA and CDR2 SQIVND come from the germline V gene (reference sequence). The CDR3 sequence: CASTGGQPGELFF. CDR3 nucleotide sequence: TGTGCCAGTACGGGGGGTCAGCCCGGGGAGCTGTTTTTT.

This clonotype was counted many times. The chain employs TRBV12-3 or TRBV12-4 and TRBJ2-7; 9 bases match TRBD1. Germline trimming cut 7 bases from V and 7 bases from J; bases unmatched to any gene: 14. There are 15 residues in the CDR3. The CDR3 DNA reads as TGTGCCAGCATCCCTCGGGGGACAGGGCCCCAAGAGCAGTACTTC. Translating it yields CASIPRGTGPQEQYF.

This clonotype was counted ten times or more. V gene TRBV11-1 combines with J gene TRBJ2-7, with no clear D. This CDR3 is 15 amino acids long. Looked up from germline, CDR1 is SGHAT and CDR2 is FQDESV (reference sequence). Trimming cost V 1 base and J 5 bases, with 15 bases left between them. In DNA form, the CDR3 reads TGTGCCAGCAGCTTAGGCGTAGCTCAGTCCCACGAGCAGTACTTC. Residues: CASSLGVAQSHEQYF.

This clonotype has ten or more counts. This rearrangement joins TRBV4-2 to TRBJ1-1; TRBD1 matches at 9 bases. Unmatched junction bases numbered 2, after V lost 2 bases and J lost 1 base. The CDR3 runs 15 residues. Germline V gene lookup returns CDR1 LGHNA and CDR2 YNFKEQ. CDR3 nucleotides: TGTGCCAGCAGCCAACGACAGGGGGAGAACACTGAAGCTTTCTTT. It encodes CASSQRQGENTEAFF.

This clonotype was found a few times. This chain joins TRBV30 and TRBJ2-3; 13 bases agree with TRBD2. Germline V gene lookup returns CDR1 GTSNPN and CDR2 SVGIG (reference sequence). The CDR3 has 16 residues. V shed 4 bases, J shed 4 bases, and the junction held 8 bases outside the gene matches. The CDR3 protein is CAWKQRTSGRPDTQYF. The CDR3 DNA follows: TGTGCCTGGAAACAACGGACTAGCGGGAGACCAGATACGCAGTATTTT.

The CDR3 region is CASSIRDFQETQYF. The CDR3, as DNA: TGTGCCAGTAGTATCCGGGACTTCCAAGAGACCCAGTACTTC. The chain uses TRBV19 and TRBJ2-5, with a possible D match to TRBD2 (6 bases). Germline-derived CDR1 and CDR2 are LNHDA and SQIVND (reference sequence). Trimming pared 3 bases from V and 1 base from J, leaving 9 bases between. The CDR3 consists of 14 residues.

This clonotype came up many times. For the CDR3, the DNA is TGCAGTGCCCACCCCGGGACTAGCGGGGTCCATGAGCAGTTCTTC. Amino acid sequence: CSAHPGTSGVHEQFF. The V and J genes are TRBV20-1 and TRBJ2-1; 13 nucleotides line up with TRBD2. V trimming: 6 bases; J trimming: 8 bases; junction bases outside the gene matches: 10. CDR1 and CDR2 from the germline V gene are DFQATT and SNEGSKA (reference sequence). This CDR3 has 15 residues.

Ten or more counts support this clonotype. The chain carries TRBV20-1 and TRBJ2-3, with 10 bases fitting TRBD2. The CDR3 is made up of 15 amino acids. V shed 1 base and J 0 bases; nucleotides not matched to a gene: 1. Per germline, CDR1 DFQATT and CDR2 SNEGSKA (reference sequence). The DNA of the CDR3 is TGCAGTGCTAGAGTTAGCGGGAGGAGCACAGATACGCAGTATTTT. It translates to CSARVSGRSTDTQYF.